The 27 T cell receptor beta chains listed next were all sequenced from one sample in a study of blood T cell repertoires in COVID-19. Some clones are missing from TCRdb's copy, which holds only in-frame ones; the method was immunoSEQ multiplex PCR. The profile shows some 46,000 clones, over 70% of them singletons. The sequenced material came from peripheral blood. These receptors originate from a man between 50 and 59 years old with acute or convalescent COVID-19.

The J gene is TRBJ2-1, the V gene TRBV5-4; D possibly corresponds to TRBD2 (6 bases). V gave up 0 bases and J gave up 0 bases, with 13 bases separating them. The length of the CDR3 is 17 residues. The germline gives CDR1 SGHNT, CDR2 YYREEE (reference sequence). The CDR3 sequence: CASSLGLATSSYNEQFF. The CDR3 region has the DNA TGTGCCAGCAGCTTGGGGCTAGCGACTAGCTCCTACAATGAGCAGTTCTTC.

The V and J genes are TRBV24-1 and TRBJ2-7; the D gene is possibly TRBD1 (5 bases). Trimming removed 3 bases at V and 5 bases at J, with 19 bases between. CDR1 is KGHDR and CDR2 is SFDVKD in the germline V gene. The CDR3 covers 16 residues. The CDR3 sequence is CATSDEIRTGLHEQYF. In nucleotides, the CDR3 is TGTGCCACCAGTGATGAGATTCGTACAGGCTTACACGAGCAGTACTTC.

The CDR3 reads CASSVAGANTEAFF. The CDR3 region has the DNA TGTGCCAGCAGCGTAGCTGGGGCGAACACTGAAGCTTTCTTT. The J gene is TRBJ1-1, the V gene TRBV9, with D possibly TRBD1 on 5 matching bases. This CDR3 is 14 amino acids long. Germline-derived CDR1 and CDR2 are SGDLS and YYNGEE. Trimming stripped 0 bases from V and 1 base from J, with 7 bases between.

The chain couples TRBV30 to TRBJ2-3, with 8 bases aligning to TRBD1. From germline, CDR1 is GTSNPN and CDR2 SVGIG (reference sequence). The junction had 12 bases not matched to a gene; V was cut back by 0 bases and J by 1 base. The CDR3 spans 18 residues. The CDR3 here is CAWSVGRGQVYGTDTQYF. The CDR3 coding sequence is TGTGCCTGGAGTGTGGGCAGGGGGCAAGTCTATGGCACAGATACGCAGTATTTT.

The rearrangement uses TRBV18 and TRBJ1-3; the D gene is possibly TRBD1 (6 bases). Germline V CDR1 and CDR2: KGHSH, LQKENI. The CDR3 runs 14 residues. Trimming left V 2 bases short and J 3 bases short, with 8 bases between. The CDR3 region is CASSPTGFGNTIYF. In DNA, the CDR3 is TGTGCCAGCTCACCAACAGGGTTTGGAAACACCATATATTTT.

The rearrangement joins TRBV5-5 to TRBJ1-5; D is ambiguous. Germline CDR1 reads SGHKS; CDR2 reads YYEKEE (reference sequence). V gave up 3 bases and J gave up 7 bases, with 11 bases separating them. CDR3 length equals 13 residues. CDR3 region: CASSSRGGQPQHF. CDR3 DNA sequence: TGTGCCAGCAGCTCACGTGGAGGACAGCCCCAGCATTTT.

The rearrangement links TRBV5-1 to TRBJ2-1; TRBD2 agrees at 12 bases. The CDR3 is made up of 13 amino acids. Trimming cost V 0 bases and J 14 bases; bases outside gene matches: 3. CDR1 is SGHRS and CDR2 is YFSETQ in the germline V gene. The chain's CDR3 is CASSLAWTSGKFF. CDR3 nucleotides: TGCGCCAGCAGCTTGGCCTGGACTAGCGGGAAGTTCTTC.

The sample holds one count of this clone. The chain combines TRBV7-9 with TRBJ2-7; 7 nucleotides agree with TRBD1. Germline CDR1 is SEHNR and CDR2 is FQNEAQ (reference sequence). V was pared by 1 base and J by 0 bases, with 6 bases of the junction left unmatched. The CDR3 is 16 residues long. CDR3 residues: CASSLVRYRGSYEQYF. The DNA of the CDR3 is TGTGCCAGCAGCTTAGTTCGGTACAGGGGCTCCTACGAGCAGTACTTC.

This chain links TRBV29-1 with TRBJ2-3; TRBD2 might be the D (7 bases). The V end was cut by 3 bases, the J end by 3 bases, with 13 bases between. Looked up from germline, CDR1 is SQVTM and CDR2 is ANQGSEA. The CDR3 is 14 residues long. CDR3 in amino acids: CSVDGGAGTDTQYF. As DNA, the CDR3 is TGCAGCGTTGATGGGGGGGCCGGGACAGATACGCAGTATTTT.

V and J are TRBV19 and TRBJ1-1; D perhaps matches TRBD1 (5 bases). From germline, CDR1 is LNHDA and CDR2 SQIVND (reference sequence). Trimming took 3 bases from V and 4 from J, leaving 12 bases between them. This CDR3 region has 14 residues. DNA for the CDR3: TGTGCCAGTAGTATTGGGGGAGGTTCCACTGAAGCTTTCTTT. It translates to CASSIGGGSTEAFF.

V usage is TRBV7-2 and J usage is TRBJ2-3; maybe TRBD2 (6 bases). The V end lost 5 bases, the J end lost 0 bases, and 9 bases lay between the germline ends. CDR1 and CDR2 from the germline V gene are SGHTA and FQGNSA. This CDR3 comprises 14 residues. In nucleotides, the CDR3 is TGTGCCAGCAGCCGGACTAAAAGCACAGATACGCAGTATTTT. The encoded protein is CASSRTKSTDTQYF.

This clone is categorized as medium-sized (0.01 to 0.1%). The rearrangement links TRBV27 to TRBJ2-4; 9 positions match TRBD2. V gave up 6 bases and J gave up 3 bases; unmatched junction bases: 12. Per germline, CDR1 MNHEY and CDR2 SMNVEV (reference sequence). The CDR3 runs to 17 residues. The CDR3 DNA reads TGTGCCAGCAGGGAAGGCCGGACTAGCGCATACAAAAACATTCAGTACTTC. Translation: CASREGRTSAYKNIQYF.

The rearrangement joins TRBV5-6 to TRBJ2-3; D remains ambiguous. Germline V CDR1 and CDR2: SGHDT, YYEEEE. The CDR3 totals 13 residues. Trimming left V 9 bases short and J 2 bases short, with 13 bases between. CDR3 sequence reads: CATGPLHTDTQYF. The CDR3 nucleotides are TGTGCCACTGGCCCCCTCCACACAGATACGCAGTATTTT.

This chain joins TRBV5-1 and TRBJ1-2; perhaps TRBD1 as D (6 bases). This CDR3 is built from 14 residues. The V and J ends lost 4 bases and 8 bases respectively, with 18 bases between them. From germline, CDR1 is SGHRS and CDR2 YFSETQ. The CDR3 reads CASSPWDNRGGYTF. The CDR3 coding sequence is TGCGCCAGCAGCCCTTGGGACAATCGGGGCGGCTACACCTTC. The full variable domain, in which reference TRBV5-1 and TRBJ1-2 provide the parts outside the CDR3, is KAGVTQTPRYLIKTRGQQVTLSCSPISGHRSVSWYQQTPGQGLQFLFEYFSETQRNKGNFPGRFSGRQFSNSRSEMNVSTLELGDSALYLCASSPWDNRGGYTFGSGTRLTVV.

This chain links TRBV2 with TRBJ1-5; perhaps TRBD1 as D (6 bases). In germline, CDR1 is SNHLY, CDR2 FYNNEI. The CDR3 length is 15 residues. Between the trimmed V and J ends, which lost 6 bases and 7 bases, there was a span of 19 bases. The DNA of the CDR3 is TGTGCCAGCAGGGACGGAGAGGGGGATCACCAGCCCCAGCATTTT. Translation gives CASRDGEGDHQPQHF. The variable domain in full, completed from reference TRBV2 and TRBJ1-5, reads EPEVTQTPSHQVTQMGQEVILRCVPISNHLYFYWYRQILGQKVEFLVSFYNNEISEKSEIFDDQFSVERPDGSNFTLKIRSTKLEDSAMYFCASRDGEGDHQPQHFGDGTRLSIL.

The chain employs TRBV7-3 and TRBJ1-6, with a possible D match to TRBD1 (6 bases). CDR3 length equals 15 residues. Germline V gene sequence: CDR1 SGHTA, CDR2 FQGTGA. V gave up 1 base and J gave up 5 bases, with 9 bases separating them. The CDR3 spells CASSLNSGDNSPLHF. The CDR3 DNA reads TGTGCCAGCAGCTTAAATTCAGGGGATAATTCACCCCTCCACTTT. Full variable domain (rest looked up from reference TRBV7-3 and TRBJ1-6): GAGVSQTPSNKVTEKGKYVELRCDPISGHTALYWYRQSLGQGPEFLIYFQGTGAADDSGLPNDRFFAVRPEGSVSTLKIQRTERGDSAVYLCASSLNSGDNSPLHFGNGTRLTVT.

The J gene is TRBJ2-2, the V gene TRBV18; the D is unclear. Germline V gene data show CDR1 as KGHSH and CDR2 as LQKENI. The ends were cut back, 1 base at V and 2 bases at J, with 11 bases in the middle. The CDR3 extends over 16 amino acids. The CDR3 loop is CASSPRSLLNTGELFF. The CDR3 nucleotides read TGTGCCAGCTCACCACGGAGCCTACTTAACACCGGGGAGCTGTTTTTT.

CDR3 residues: CASSLMRGTEAFF. CDR3 bases: TGTGCCAGCAGCTTAATGAGAGGTACTGAAGCTTTCTTT. V usage is TRBV7-9 and J usage is TRBJ1-1; D remains ambiguous. This CDR3 has 13 residues. V dropped 2 bases and J dropped 5 bases, with 9 bases sitting between them. Per the germline V gene, CDR1 is SEHNR and CDR2 is FQNEAQ (reference sequence).

J is TRBJ1-2 and V is TRBV28; 11 bases align to TRBD1. Losses at the gene ends were 4 bases for V and 4 bases for J; bases not matched to a gene: 5. The germline V gene has CDR1 MDHEN and CDR2 SYDVKM. This CDR3 comprises 15 residues. DNA of the CDR3: TGTGCCAGCAGTTATTGGACAGGGGGCGTCTATGGCTACACCTTC. This sequence encodes CASSYWTGGVYGYTF.

The J gene is TRBJ2-1, the V gene TRBV7-3, with 7 bases fitting TRBD1. The CDR3 extends over 13 amino acids. V dropped 1 base and J dropped 16; count of bases not matched to a gene: 10. Germline V gives CDR1 SGHTA, CDR2 FQGTGA. CDR3 region: CASSLIIDRASFF. The CDR3 DNA reads as TGTGCCAGCAGCTTAATTATCGACAGGGCATCCTTCTTC.

The V call is TRBV18, the J call TRBJ1-6, with 10 bases fitting TRBD1. V dropped 2 bases and J dropped 7; count of bases not matched to a gene: 2. Germline CDR1 is KGHSH and CDR2 is LQKENI. This CDR3 is built from 15 residues. This chain's CDR3 is CASSPGTGDNSPLHF. The CDR3 nucleotides are TGTGCCAGCTCACCAGGGACAGGGGACAATTCACCCCTCCACTTT.

This chain uses TRBV4-3 with TRBJ1-4; the match to TRBD1 covers 7 bases. The CDR3 has 16 amino acids. Germline V CDR1 and CDR2: LGHNA, YSLEER. The J segment lost 8 bases and the V segment lost 4 bases, leaving 13 bases of the junction unmatched. This CDR3 reads CASSLLLGGGGEKLFF. The CDR3 region has the DNA TGCGCCAGCAGCCTCCTTCTAGGGGGCGGCGGGGAAAAACTGTTTTTT.

V gene TRBV5-4 combines with J gene TRBJ2-2; 13 bases fit TRBD2. Germline loops: CDR1 SGHNT, CDR2 YYREEE (reference sequence). V dropped 5 bases and J dropped 1; count of bases not matched to a gene: 5. The CDR3 contains 17 residues. The CDR3: CASRPTSGGENTGELFF. The DNA for the CDR3 is TGTGCCAGCAGACCCACTAGCGGGGGGGAGAACACCGGGGAGCTGTTTTTT.

J is TRBJ1-2 and V is TRBV15, with D possibly matching TRBD1 (6 bases). Trimming cost V 5 bases and J 5 bases, with 24 bases left between them. CDR1 and CDR2 (germline): LNHNV, YYDKDF (reference sequence). The CDR3 consists of 17 residues. The DNA for the CDR3 is TGTGCCACCAGCTCCCTGGGGGGGGGCACGCGGGATTATGGCTACACCTTC. Translation: CATSSLGGGTRDYGYTF.

The chain has TRBV28 and TRBJ1-5, with D possibly being TRBD1 (5 bases). The CDR3 covers 15 residues. With 2 bases removed from V and 3 bases from J, the gap between germline ends came to 11 bases. Per the germline V gene, CDR1 is MDHEN and CDR2 is SYDVKM. CDR3 coding DNA: TGTGCCAGCAGTTTACCGGGGGGGATCAATCAGCCCCAGCATTTT. Translation gives CASSLPGGINQPQHF.

The chain couples TRBV9 to TRBJ1-2; D is unresolved. V dropped 4 bases and J dropped 5 bases, with 15 bases sitting between them. The CDR3 has 14 residues. The germline CDR1 and CDR2 sequences are SGDLS and YYNGEE. The CDR3, as DNA: TGTGCCAGCAGCCCCCTCCCCCCGGGGTATGGCTACACCTTC. Translation: CASSPLPPGYGYTF.

The genes are TRBV28 and TRBJ2-7, with 14 bases that match TRBD2. J gave up 7 bases and V 3 bases, and 20 bases lay outside the gene matches. CDR1 and CDR2 from the germline V gene are MDHEN and SYDVKM. The length of the CDR3 is 20 residues. In nucleotides, the CDR3 is TGTGCCAGCAGTTTGAACCCGGGACTAGCGGGAGCGCTTGGTAAGGAAGAGCAGTACTTC. Protein sequence: CASSLNPGLAGALGKEEQYF.